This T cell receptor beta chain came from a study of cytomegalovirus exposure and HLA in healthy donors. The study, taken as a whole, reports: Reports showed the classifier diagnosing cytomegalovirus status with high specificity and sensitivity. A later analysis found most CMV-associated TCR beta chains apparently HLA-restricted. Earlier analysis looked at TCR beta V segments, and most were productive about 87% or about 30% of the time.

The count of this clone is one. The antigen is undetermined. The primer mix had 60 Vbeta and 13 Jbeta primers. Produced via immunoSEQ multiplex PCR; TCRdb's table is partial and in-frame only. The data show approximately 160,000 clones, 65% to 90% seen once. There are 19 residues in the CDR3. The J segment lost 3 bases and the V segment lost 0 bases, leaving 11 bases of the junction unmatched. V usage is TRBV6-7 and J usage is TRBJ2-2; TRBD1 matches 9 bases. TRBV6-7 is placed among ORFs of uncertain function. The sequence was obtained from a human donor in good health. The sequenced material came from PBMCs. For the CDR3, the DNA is TGTGCCAGCAGTTACTCGAGCTTTCGTCGACAGGGGGACACCGGGGAGCTGTTTTTT. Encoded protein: CASSYSSFRRQGDTGELFF.